The source of this T cell receptor (beta chain) is a study of cytomegalovirus exposure and HLA in healthy donors. General study findings and limits: A missense DCLRE1C variant was associated with V- and J-gene trimming of TCR beta chains in a later analysis, and an independent cohort replicated the association.

Primers: 60 Vbeta forward and 13 Jbeta reverse. Sequenced by immunoSEQ multiplex PCR; TCRdb stores in-frame clones only, minus some. The table records over 100,000 clones, 82% of them present only once. The CDR3 runs to 13 residues. CDR1 ENHRY and CDR2 SYGVKD come from the germline V gene. The V segment lost 4 bases and the J segment 6 bases; nucleotides outside the gene matches: 5. Worth noting for this clone: Its antigen is unidentified.

This chain connects TRBV10-3 to TRBJ1-2, with 7 bases matching TRBD1. The source is a woman aged 45 to 65 in good health and CMV-seropositive. The sequenced sample was PBMCs. CDR3 coding DNA: TGTGCCATCAGTGCAAGGGGGCGGGATGGCTACACCTTC. Translation gives CAISARGRDGYTF.